The clone carrying this T cell receptor beta chain came up many times. A junction boundary mismatches the germline segment, possibly from a read error. Using its own MiXCR run on the reads, TCRdb lists one record per CDR3 protein. The sample holds approximately 490,000 distinct CDR3 sequences; 11% are singletons and the top ten take roughly 10%. This sample was included in a study of T cell repertoires in cytomegalovirus infection. Study-level information: It was the public TCR beta signatures that indicated both CMV infection and matching HLA type.

CDR1 is SGHTA, CDR2 FQGTGA, per germline. CDR3 length: 15 amino acids. V usage is TRBV7-3 and J usage is TRBJ2-1; TRBD2 aligns across 11 bases. The sequenced sample was PBMCs. This TCR derives from a human donor in good health (CMV status not recorded). Some clones in this sample may be carry-over from other donors' samples. In DNA form, the CDR3 reads TGTGCCAGCAGTTTAACTAGCGGGGGCTACAATGAGCAGTTCTTC. Its translation is CASSLTSGGYNEQFF.